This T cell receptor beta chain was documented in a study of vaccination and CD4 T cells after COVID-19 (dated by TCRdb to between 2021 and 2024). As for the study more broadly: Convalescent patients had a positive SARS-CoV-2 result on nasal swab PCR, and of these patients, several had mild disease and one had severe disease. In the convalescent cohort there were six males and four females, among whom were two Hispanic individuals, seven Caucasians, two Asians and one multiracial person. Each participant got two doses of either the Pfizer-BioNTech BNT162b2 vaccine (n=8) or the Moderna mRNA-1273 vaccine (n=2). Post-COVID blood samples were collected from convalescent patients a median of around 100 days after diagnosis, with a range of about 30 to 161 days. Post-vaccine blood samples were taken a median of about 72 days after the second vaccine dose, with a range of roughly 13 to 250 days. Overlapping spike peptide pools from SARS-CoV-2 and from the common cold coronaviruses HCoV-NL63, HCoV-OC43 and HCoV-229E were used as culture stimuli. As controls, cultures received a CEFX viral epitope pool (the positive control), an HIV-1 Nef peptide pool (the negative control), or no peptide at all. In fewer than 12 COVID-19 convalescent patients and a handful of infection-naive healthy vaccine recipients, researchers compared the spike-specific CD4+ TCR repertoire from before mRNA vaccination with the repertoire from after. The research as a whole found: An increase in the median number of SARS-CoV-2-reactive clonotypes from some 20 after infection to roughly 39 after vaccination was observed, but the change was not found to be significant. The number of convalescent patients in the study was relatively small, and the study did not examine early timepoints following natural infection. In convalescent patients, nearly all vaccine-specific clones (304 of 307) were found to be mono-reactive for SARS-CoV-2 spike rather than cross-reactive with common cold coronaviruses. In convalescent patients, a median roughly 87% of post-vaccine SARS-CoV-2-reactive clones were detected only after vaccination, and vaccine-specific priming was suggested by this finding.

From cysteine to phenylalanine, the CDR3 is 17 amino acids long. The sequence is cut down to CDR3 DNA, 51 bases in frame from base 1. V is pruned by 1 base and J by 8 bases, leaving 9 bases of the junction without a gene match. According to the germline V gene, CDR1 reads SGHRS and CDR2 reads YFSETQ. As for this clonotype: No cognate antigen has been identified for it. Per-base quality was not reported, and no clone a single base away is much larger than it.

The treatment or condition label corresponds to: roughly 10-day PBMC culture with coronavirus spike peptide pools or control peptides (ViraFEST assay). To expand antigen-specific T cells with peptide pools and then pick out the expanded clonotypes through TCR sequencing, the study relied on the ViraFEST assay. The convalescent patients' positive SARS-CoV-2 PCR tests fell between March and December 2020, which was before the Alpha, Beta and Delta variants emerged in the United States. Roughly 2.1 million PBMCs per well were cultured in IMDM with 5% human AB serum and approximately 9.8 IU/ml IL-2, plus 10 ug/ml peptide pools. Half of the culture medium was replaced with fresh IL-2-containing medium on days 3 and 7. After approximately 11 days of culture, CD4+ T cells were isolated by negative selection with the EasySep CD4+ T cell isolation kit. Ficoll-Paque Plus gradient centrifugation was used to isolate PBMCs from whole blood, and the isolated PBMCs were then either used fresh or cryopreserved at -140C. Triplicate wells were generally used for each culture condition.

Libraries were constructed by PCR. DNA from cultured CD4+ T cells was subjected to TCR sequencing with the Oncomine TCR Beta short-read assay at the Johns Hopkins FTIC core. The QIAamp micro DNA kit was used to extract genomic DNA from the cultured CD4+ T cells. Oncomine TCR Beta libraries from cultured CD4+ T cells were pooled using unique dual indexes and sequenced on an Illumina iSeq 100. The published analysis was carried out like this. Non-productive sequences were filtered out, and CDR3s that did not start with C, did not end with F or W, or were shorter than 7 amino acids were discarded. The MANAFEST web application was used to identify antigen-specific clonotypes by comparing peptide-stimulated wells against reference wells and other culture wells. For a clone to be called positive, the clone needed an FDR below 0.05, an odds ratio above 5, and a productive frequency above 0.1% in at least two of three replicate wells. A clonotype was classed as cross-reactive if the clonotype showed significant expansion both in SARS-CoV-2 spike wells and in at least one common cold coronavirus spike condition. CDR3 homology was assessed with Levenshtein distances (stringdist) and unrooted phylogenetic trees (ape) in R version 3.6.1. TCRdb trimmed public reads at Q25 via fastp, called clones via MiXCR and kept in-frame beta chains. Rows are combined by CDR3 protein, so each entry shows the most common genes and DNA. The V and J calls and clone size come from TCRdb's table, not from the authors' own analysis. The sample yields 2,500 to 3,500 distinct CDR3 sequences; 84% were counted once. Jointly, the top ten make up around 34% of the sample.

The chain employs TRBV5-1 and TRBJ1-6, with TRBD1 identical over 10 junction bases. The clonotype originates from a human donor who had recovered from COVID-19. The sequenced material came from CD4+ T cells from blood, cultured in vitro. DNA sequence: TGCGCCAGCAGCTTGACCAGGGGGACAGGGGTTGATTCACCCCTCCACTTT. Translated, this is CASSLTRGTGVDSPLHF.